This entry lists 8 T cell receptor beta chains sequenced from one sample in a study of Tregs in tolerant kidney transplant recipients. The protocol was immunoSEQ multiplex PCR, while the TCRdb copy is restricted to in-frame clones and leaves out a portion. In the table there are around 74,000 clones, approximately 98% of which are singletons. The specimen comprised CD4+ T cells from blood, sampled before the transplant. These TCRs come from a human donor who received a combined kidney and bone marrow transplant.

The V call is TRBV5-1, the J call TRBJ1-6; perhaps TRBD1 as D (6 bases). Germline V gives CDR1 SGHRS, CDR2 YFSETQ. CDR3 length: 18 residues. V lost 0 bases and J lost 8, with 21 bases in between. CDR3 nucleotides: TGCGCCAGCAGCTTGGGACCATTTACAGGGTATGGGGATTCACCCCTCCACTTT. Protein sequence: CASSLGPFTGYGDSPLHF.

This rearrangement joins TRBV2 to TRBJ2-7; D uncertain. Trimming took off 10 bases at V and 3 bases at J, with 10 bases between the two ends. This CDR3 contains 11 residues. Germline V CDR1 and CDR2: SNHLY, FYNNEI. The CDR3 nucleotides read TGTGCCACTCAGGTTGTCTACGAGCAGTACTTC. It specifies CATQVVYEQYF.

CDR3 amino acids: CASSHQTDQETQYF. DNA of the CDR3: TGTGCCAGCTCACACCAGACAGATCAAGAGACCCAGTACTTC. The chain couples TRBV18 to TRBJ2-5; TRBD1 might be the D (5 bases). There are 14 residues in the CDR3. Trimming shortened V by 4 bases and J by 2 bases, and 11 bases separated the two germline ends. Germline V gene data show CDR1 as KGHSH and CDR2 as LQKENI. Filled out from reference TRBV18 and TRBJ2-5, the complete variable domain reads NAGVMQNPRHLVRRRGQEARLRCSPMKGHSHVYWYRQLPEEGLKFMVYLQKENIIDESGMPKERFSAEFPKEGPSILRIQQVVRGDSAAYFCASSHQTDQETQYFGPGTRLLVL.

This clone occurred once. CDR3 sequence (DNA): TGTGCCAGCAGCGGGACAGGGGGCGGCCAGATTGAAGCTTTCTTT. Amino acids: CASSGTGGGQIEAFF. V usage is TRBV5-4 and J usage is TRBJ1-1, with TRBD1 matching 12 bases. Germline V gene sequence: CDR1 SGHNT, CDR2 YYREEE (reference sequence). CDR3 length equals 15 residues. V was pared by 4 bases and J by 7 bases, with 8 bases of the junction left unmatched.

J is TRBJ2-3 and V is TRBV30; 9 nucleotides match TRBD2. Germline V lookup: CDR1 GTSNPN, CDR2 SVGIG (reference sequence). The J segment lost 4 bases and the V segment lost 2 bases, leaving 7 bases of the junction unmatched. This CDR3 region has 15 residues. CDR3 nucleotide sequence: TGTGCCTGGAGTTGGGTAGCGGGAGTGGCAGATACGCAGTATTTT. This translates into CAWSWVAGVADTQYF.

This rearrangement joins TRBV7-8 to TRBJ2-3, with a weak D call TRBD1 (6 bases). V was trimmed by 1 base and J by 6 bases, leaving 8 bases between them. This CDR3 comprises 13 residues. The germline CDR1 and CDR2 sequences are SGHVS and FQNEAQ. The chain's CDR3 is CASSLGRGDTQYF. As DNA, the CDR3 is TGTGCCAGCAGCTTAGGTAGGGGGGATACGCAGTATTTT. The full variable domain, with the rest looked up from reference TRBV7-8 and TRBJ2-3, is GAGVSQSPRYKVAKRGQDVALRCDPISGHVSLFWYQQALGQGPEFLTYFQNEAQLDKSGLPSDRFFAERPEGSVSTLKIQRTQQEDSAVYLCASSLGRGDTQYFGPGTRLTVL.

The chain carries TRBV14 and TRBJ2-2; the D gene is possibly TRBD2 (5 bases). V was cut by 3 bases and J by 2 bases, with 7 bases left in between. The CDR3 is made up of 14 amino acids. In germline, CDR1 is SGHDN, CDR2 FVKESK. The chain's CDR3 is CASSHRTNTGELFF. The CDR3 DNA reads TGTGCCAGCAGCCACCGGACTAACACCGGGGAGCTGTTTTTT.

V gene TRBV16 combines with J gene TRBJ2-7; weak D call: TRBD1 (6 bases). The CDR3 has 16 residues. With 2 bases removed from V and 0 bases from J, the gap between germline ends came to 14 bases. The germline CDR1 and CDR2 sequences are KGHSY and FQNENV. CDR3 amino acids: CASSQILTGSSYEQYF. CDR3 sequence (DNA): TGTGCCAGCAGCCAAATCCTCACAGGGAGCTCCTACGAGCAGTACTTC.